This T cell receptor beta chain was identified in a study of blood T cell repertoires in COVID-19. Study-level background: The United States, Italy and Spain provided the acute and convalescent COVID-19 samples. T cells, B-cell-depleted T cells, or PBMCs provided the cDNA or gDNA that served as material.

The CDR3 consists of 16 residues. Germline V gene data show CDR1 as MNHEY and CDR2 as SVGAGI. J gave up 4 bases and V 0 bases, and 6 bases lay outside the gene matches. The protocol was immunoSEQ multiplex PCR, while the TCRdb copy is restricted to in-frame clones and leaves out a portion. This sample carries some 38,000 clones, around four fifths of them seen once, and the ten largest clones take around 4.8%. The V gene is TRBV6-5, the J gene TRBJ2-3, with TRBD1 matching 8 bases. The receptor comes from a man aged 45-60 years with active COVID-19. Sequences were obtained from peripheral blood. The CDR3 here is CASSYSRTGLSDTQYF. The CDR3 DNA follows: TGTGCCAGCAGTTACTCTAGGACAGGGCTTTCAGATACGCAGTATTTT.